The sequence of this T cell receptor (delta chain) was determined in a study of delta chains in infants with herpesvirus infections. Gamma-chain- and delta-chain-specific primers converted PBMC RNA into TCR cDNA. TCRdb re-processed the RT-PCR reads via CATT. The sample includes about 280 delta-chain clones, approximately 67% of them seen just once. CDR3 length: 27 amino acids. V dropped 1 base and J dropped 0; count of bases not matched to a gene: 33. Looked up from germline, CDR1 is TSWWSYY and CDR2 is QGS. Turning to this clone: A far more abundant clone sits one base away, making this likely a read error.

This TCR derives from a human donor who was a Ugandan infant, either HIV-exposed or HIV-unexposed (not recorded which). The sample consisted of peripheral blood, taken at time point 1 of longitudinal follow-up. This rearrangement joins TRDV1 to TRDJ1, with 12 bases that match TRDD3. CDR3 region: CALGEQVNWRGPTSFWGIRKYTDKLIF. The CDR3 coding sequence is TGTGCTCTTGGGGAACAGGTAAACTGGCGTGGGCCTACCTCTTTCTGGGGGATACGGAAGTACACCGATAAACTCATCTTT.